Below are 32 T cell receptor beta chains sequenced from a single sample in a study of regulatory T cells in long-lasting Graves disease. Sample time point: persistent/refractory GD, antithyroid drugs over 5 years with positive TRAb. The TCR library was made from RNA that had been extracted from PBMCs in TRIzol. Building of the TCR beta libraries involved iRepertoire HTBI primers and Arm-PCR of CDR3 regions. TCRdb independently ran MiXCR on the multiplex PCR reads; one entry per CDR3 protein. The repertoire holds some 420,000 distinct CDR3 sequences, with around a fifth as singletons. The material was peripheral blood mononuclear cells (PBMCs), obtained when the disease was refractory, from a patient treated with antithyroid drugs. These receptors originate from a female donor with Graves disease.

The gene calls are TRBV6-9 and TRBJ1-1; TRBD1 is a possible D gene (5 bases). Germline V gene lookup returns CDR1 MNHGY and CDR2 SVAAGI. The CDR3 has 16 residues. Trimming left V 4 bases short and J 1 base short, with 16 bases between. CDR3 sequence reads: CASSLTPRAGNTEAFF. The DNA for the CDR3 is TGTGCCAGCAGTTTAACCCCCAGGGCCGGGAACACTGAAGCTTTCTTT.

V usage is TRBV6-1 and J usage is TRBJ2-2; 7 bases align to TRBD1. Germline CDR1 reads MNHNS; CDR2 reads SASEGT. The CDR3 runs to 14 residues. J lost 5 bases, V lost 7 bases, and 7 bases had no gene match. The CDR3 DNA is TGTGCCAGCAACTACAACAGGGGAACCGGGGAGCTGTTTTTT. The encoded protein is CASNYNRGTGELFF.

This clonotype was recorded many times. DNA of the CDR3: TGTGCCAGCACCGTACAGAAGAACACTGAAGCTTTCTTT. Translated: CASTVQKNTEAFF. V gene TRBV12-3 or TRBV12-4 combines with J gene TRBJ1-1; D ambiguous. V was cut by 7 bases and J by 1 base, with 10 bases left in between. This CDR3 region has 13 residues.

This clonotype has only a few counts. The V call is TRBV7-8, the J call TRBJ2-1, with D perhaps matching TRBD2 (5 bases). V lost 5 bases and J 5 bases, leaving 22 bases between the germline ends. The CDR3 contains 17 residues. In germline, CDR1 is SGHVS, CDR2 FQNEAQ. CDR3 sequence reads: CASSLRRPPWSNNEQFF. The CDR3 region has the DNA TGTGCCAGCAGCCTACGGAGGCCGCCCTGGAGCAACAATGAGCAGTTCTTC.

This clonotype was recorded a few times. This sequence joins TRBV6-1 and TRBJ1-1; D ambiguous. Germline assignment: CDR1 MNHNS and CDR2 SASEGT. This CDR3 region has 13 residues. V lost 7 bases and J lost 7, with 16 bases in between. Written as DNA, the CDR3 is TGTGCCAGCACTCTTTACGGGCAGAGTGAAGCTTTCTTT. Translating it yields CASTLYGQSEAFF.

This clonotype was detected a few times. V and J are TRBV29-1 and TRBJ1-1, with TRBD1 as a possible D gene (5 bases). The V gene's germline CDR1 is SQVTM and CDR2 ANQGSEA. The CDR3 totals 13 residues. V was trimmed by 7 bases and J by 4 bases, leaving 16 bases between them. CDR3: CSGGRGEGTEAFF. As DNA, the CDR3 is TGCAGCGGGGGACGTGGTGAGGGCACTGAAGCTTTCTTT.

This clonotype has just a few counts. The J gene is TRBJ2-7, the V gene TRBV20-1; 14 bases align to TRBD2. V lost 8 bases to trimming and J lost 0 bases; unmatched junction nucleotides: 6. The CDR3 has 15 residues. Germline CDR1 and CDR2: DFQATT and SNEGSKA (reference sequence). CDR3 sequence: CSPGLAGGPSYEQYF. The DNA for the CDR3 is TGCAGTCCCGGACTAGCGGGGGGTCCCTCCTACGAGCAGTACTTC.

This clonotype was counted ten times or more. V usage is TRBV27 and J usage is TRBJ1-1; possibly TRBD1 for D (5 bases). The germline V gene has CDR1 MNHEY and CDR2 SMNVEV (reference sequence). The CDR3 has 16 amino acids. V was cut by 4 bases and J by 1 base, with 16 bases left in between. In nucleotides, the CDR3 is TGTGCCAGCAGTTCCGAGGCGGGGACGCAGAACACTGAAGCTTTCTTT. As protein: CASSSEAGTQNTEAFF.

The chain joins TRBV6-1 to TRBJ2-7, with D perhaps matching TRBD1 or TRBD2 (6 bases each). Trimming took off 8 bases at V and 2 bases at J, with 22 bases between the two ends. Germline-derived CDR1 and CDR2 are MNHNS and SASEGT. CDR3 length equals 16 residues. The CDR3 DNA follows: TGTGCCAGCCGGGTTCTCAGGGGAGGTGGGGCCTACGAGCAGTACTTC. This encodes CASRVLRGGGAYEQYF.

This clonotype was counted ten times or more. This chain uses TRBV7-2 with TRBJ1-2; 8 bases fit TRBD1. The trim removed 2 bases at V and 6 bases at J, leaving 5 bases unmatched. CDR3 length equals 14 residues. CDR1 SGHTA and CDR2 FQGNSA come from the germline V gene. The CDR3: CASSLQGASDGYTF. The CDR3 DNA sequence: TGTGCCAGCAGCTTACAGGGGGCGAGTGATGGCTACACCTTC.

On this clonotype: A much more abundant neighbour one base away suggests this may be a read error. The chain carries TRBV5-1 and TRBJ2-7, with 9 nucleotides matching TRBD2. Germline CDR1 SGHRS, CDR2 YFSETQ. This CDR3 is built from 16 residues. With V trimmed by 4 bases and J by 4 bases, 12 bases remained unmatched. The CDR3 DNA sequence: TGCGCCAGCAGCCCGGACGGCGCGGGAGGGAGTTACGAGCAGTACTTC. This encodes CASSPDGAGGSYEQYF.

Notes on this clonotype: A read error may be the cause here, since a much bigger clone is one base away. J is TRBJ1-2 and V is TRBV3-2. TRBV3-2 is reported as a pseudogene. This CDR3 region has 16 residues. CDR3 protein: CASRVPVEGINYGYTF. In nucleotides, the CDR3 is TGTGCCAGCAGGGTCCCCGTGGAGGGAATTAACTATGGCTACACCTTC.

This clonotype was picked up many times. The chain carries TRBV28 and TRBJ1-1, with D possibly being TRBD1 (6 bases). The CDR3 extends over 16 amino acids. CDR1 is MDHEN, CDR2 SYDVKM, per germline. The V end was cut by 3 bases, the J end by 2 bases, with 16 bases between. CDR3 DNA sequence: TGTGCCAGCAGTTTGTCTACAGGGAGCCCCAACACTGAAGCTTTCTTT. Translated, it gives CASSLSTGSPNTEAFF.

The sample holds a few counts of this clonotype. V usage is TRBV7-2 and J usage is TRBJ1-1; D unclear. Per the germline V gene, CDR1 is SGHTA and CDR2 is FQGNSA. With 2 bases removed from V and 3 bases from J, the gap between germline ends came to 13 bases. The CDR3 loop spans 15 amino acids. Written as DNA, the CDR3 is TGTGCCAGCAGCTTACATGCCTCTAAAGACACTGAAGCTTTCTTT. Translating gives CASSLHASKDTEAFF.

This clonotype has just a few counts. The gene calls are TRBV2 and TRBJ2-2; TRBD1 matches at 7 bases. J was trimmed by 4 bases and V by 6 bases; bases with no gene match: 8. The germline gives CDR1 SNHLY, CDR2 FYNNEI. The CDR3 has 15 residues. In DNA form, the CDR3 reads TGTGCCAGCAGGCTCTGGGACAGCGGCACCGGGGAGCTGTTTTTT. Amino acids: CASRLWDSGTGELFF.

This clonotype was detected many times. The chain has TRBV20-1 and TRBJ2-5; no definite D call. Between the trimmed V and J ends, which lost 5 bases and 0 bases, there was a span of 10 bases. Germline V gene lookup returns CDR1 DFQATT and CDR2 SNEGSKA (reference sequence). The length of the CDR3 is 13 residues. The CDR3, as DNA: TGCAGTGCTCTGGGGTCAGACCAAGAGACCCAGTACTTC. This translates into CSALGSDQETQYF.

Notes on this clonotype: The junction differs from germline at one of its ends, possibly a read error. J is TRBJ1-1 and V is TRBV10-3; D is possibly TRBD1 (6 bases). The CDR3 contains 12 residues. Germline CDR1 ENHRY, CDR2 SYGVKD. CDR3 DNA: TGTGCCATCAGTGAGTCGTACAGGGAGGCTTCCTTT. It is translated as CAISESYREASF.

The sample holds many counts of this clonotype. The chain has TRBV11-2 and TRBJ2-7; TRBD2 is a possible D gene (5 bases). The CDR3 spans 15 residues. The ends were cut back, 1 base at V and 4 bases at J, with 14 bases in the middle. Germline-derived CDR1 and CDR2 are SGHAT and FQNNGV. The CDR3: CASSLGELRTYEQYF. The DNA for the CDR3 is TGTGCCAGCAGCTTAGGGGAGTTGAGGACTTACGAGCAGTACTTC.

At least ten counts were recorded for this clonotype. The chain combines TRBV7-2 with TRBJ1-2; 9 nucleotides align to TRBD1. The CDR3 is made up of 13 amino acids. Losses at the gene ends were 5 bases for V and 5 bases for J; bases not matched to a gene: 3. From germline, CDR1 is SGHTA and CDR2 FQGNSA. CDR3 amino acids: CASSRTGVYGYTF. The CDR3 coding sequence is TGTGCCAGCAGCCGGACAGGGGTATATGGCTACACCTTC.

Ten or more counts support this clonotype. The V gene is TRBV2, the J gene TRBJ1-2; tentatively, D is TRBD1 (6 bases). The CDR3 has 14 residues. Trimming removed 6 bases at V and 6 bases at J, with 17 bases between. CDR1 is SNHLY, CDR2 FYNNEI, per germline. CDR3 region: CASSPPRRGDGYTF. CDR3 nucleotides: TGTGCCAGCAGCCCCCCACGCAGGGGAGATGGCTACACCTTC. Full variable domain (outside the CDR3, taken from reference TRBV2 and TRBJ1-2): EPEVTQTPSHQVTQMGQEVILRCVPISNHLYFYWYRQILGQKVEFLVSFYNNEISEKSEIFDDQFSVERPDGSNFTLKIRSTKLEDSAMYFCASSPPRRGDGYTFGSGTRLTVV.

The chain recombines TRBV27 with TRBJ2-1; D not resolved. CDR1 and CDR2 (germline): MNHEY, SMNVEV (reference sequence). This CDR3 has 11 residues. The V end was cut by 6 bases, the J end by 4 bases, with 4 bases between. The CDR3 is CASSQYNEQFF. CDR3 DNA: TGTGCCAGCAGCCAGTACAATGAGCAGTTCTTC.

Concerning this clonotype itself: It may be a read error: a sequence one base away is much more abundant. The gene calls are TRBV28 and TRBJ2-7; 7 bases fit TRBD1. Losses at the gene ends were 5 bases for V and 2 bases for J; bases not matched to a gene: 9. CDR3 length equals 15 residues. CDR1 and CDR2 (germline): MDHEN, SYDVKM. CDR3 sequence: CASSPIQGETYEQYF. The CDR3 DNA follows: TGTGCCAGCAGTCCAATCCAGGGGGAAACCTACGAGCAGTACTTC. The variable domain in full, with the rest retrieved from reference TRBV28 and TRBJ2-7, is DVKVTQSSRYLVKRTGEKVFLECVQDMDHENMFWYRQDPGLGLRLIYFSYDVKMKEKGDIPEGYSVSREKKERFSLILESASTNQTSMYLCASSPIQGETYEQYFGPGTRLTVT.

At least ten counts were recorded for this clonotype. The CDR3 reads CARGRPQETQYF. CDR3 nucleotide sequence: TGTGCCAGGGGGAGGCCCCAAGAGACCCAGTACTTC. This chain uses TRBV2 with TRBJ2-5; weak D call: TRBD2 (6 bases). With 9 bases removed from V and 1 base from J, the gap between germline ends came to 9 bases. In germline, CDR1 is SNHLY, CDR2 FYNNEI. The CDR3 loop spans 12 amino acids.

This chain uses TRBV28 with TRBJ2-2; 7 bases fit TRBD1. CDR1 is MDHEN and CDR2 is SYDVKM in the germline V gene. The V gene end was trimmed by 6 bases and the J gene end by 4 bases; junction bases not matched to a gene: 5. CDR3 size: 14 residues. The CDR3 region has the DNA TGTGCCAGCAGGGAGGACAGGCGCACCGGGGAGCTGTTTTTT. Translation: CASREDRRTGELFF. The complete variable domain, with remaining parts taken from reference TRBV28 and TRBJ2-2, reads DVKVTQSSRYLVKRTGEKVFLECVQDMDHENMFWYRQDPGLGLRLIYFSYDVKMKEKGDIPEGYSVSREKKERFSLILESASTNQTSMYLCASREDRRTGELFFGEGSRLTVL.

This chain links TRBV10-3 with TRBJ2-7; D unresolved. The CDR3 loop spans 13 amino acids. Germline-derived CDR1 and CDR2 are ENHRY and SYGVKD. V was cut by 9 bases and J by 5 bases, with 17 bases left in between. CDR3 in amino acids: CAISPPSRDEQYF. DNA for the CDR3: TGTGCCATATCCCCCCCTAGTAGGGACGAGCAGTACTTC.

In this sample, this clonotype turned up a few times. The DNA of the CDR3 is TGTGCCAGCAGTAACCGCGTACCCTACGAGCAGTACTTC. Translation: CASSNRVPYEQYF. J is TRBJ2-7 and V is TRBV6-1; D gene ambiguous. V gave up 5 bases and J gave up 2 bases, with 10 bases separating them. Germline CDR1 MNHNS, CDR2 SASEGT. The CDR3 loop spans 13 amino acids.

The sample holds many counts of this clonotype. The chain employs TRBV6-1 and TRBJ1-2; 7 nucleotides line up with TRBD1. CDR3 length: 13 residues. J gave up 8 bases and V 6 bases, and 9 bases lay outside the gene matches. Germline CDR1 is MNHNS and CDR2 is SASEGT. CDR3 DNA sequence: TGTGCCAGCAGGGGAGGACAGGTTCGGGGCTACACCTTC. This sequence encodes CASRGGQVRGYTF.

In this sample, this clonotype turned up many times. This chain joins TRBV12-3 or TRBV12-4 and TRBJ1-4, with D maybe TRBD1 (5 bases). Trimming removed 6 bases from V and 11 bases from J, with 19 bases in between. CDR3 length: 14 residues. The CDR3 DNA reads TGTGCCAGCAGCTGGACGGAGCCGGGACGGAAACTGTTTTTT. It specifies CASSWTEPGRKLFF.

The sample holds a few counts of this clonotype. V and J are TRBV19 and TRBJ2-7; 7 bases are a match to TRBD1. The CDR3 is made up of 12 amino acids. CDR1 LNHDA and CDR2 SQIVND come from the germline V gene (reference sequence). Losses at the gene ends were 4 bases for V and 6 bases for J; bases not matched to a gene: 3. The DNA for the CDR3 is TGTGCCAGTAGTAGAACAGGGGCCGAGCAGTACTTC. This encodes CASSRTGAEQYF.

This clonotype was observed at least ten times. The chain joins TRBV6-1 to TRBJ1-6, with a possible D match to TRBD1 (6 bases). Trimming left V 7 bases short and J 10 bases short, with 14 bases between. Looked up from germline, CDR1 is MNHNS and CDR2 is SASEGT. This CDR3 contains 13 residues. The CDR3 DNA follows: TGTGCCAGCACAAGACAGGCGCTCTCACCCCTCCACTTT. Protein sequence: CASTRQALSPLHF.

This sequence joins TRBV27 and TRBJ2-5; D gene uncertain. The V gene lost 6 bases and the J gene lost 5 bases, with 13 bases spanning the gap. Per germline, CDR1 MNHEY and CDR2 SMNVEV (reference sequence). CDR3 size: 13 residues. The CDR3 region has the DNA TGTGCCAGCAGCACATCCGTCGGGGAGACCCAGTACTTC. This encodes CASSTSVGETQYF.

The sample holds many counts of this clonotype. V and J are TRBV27 and TRBJ1-2; 9 nucleotides line up with TRBD1. Germline CDR1 is MNHEY and CDR2 is SMNVEV (reference sequence). The CDR3 has 16 amino acids. Unmatched junction bases numbered 12, after V lost 3 bases and J lost 7 bases. The chain's CDR3 is CASSFPGQGILSGYTF. The CDR3, as DNA: TGTGCCAGCAGTTTTCCGGGACAGGGAATCCTTTCTGGCTACACCTTC.